The rows below give T cell receptor beta chains drawn from one sample of a study of blood T cell repertoires in COVID-19. Generated by immunoSEQ multiplex PCR, the TCRdb table keeps only in-frame clones and is missing some. This table holds about 180,000 clones, around four fifths found once. Material: peripheral blood. These receptors all come from a woman in her 70s with COVID-19, enrolled during active disease. Each CDR3 is given with its conserved first and last residue. Some rows mark clone size as missing; the rest say once, few, many or name a class of expanded clone.

CAWSLAAVYNEQFF | once | TRBJ2-1 | TRBV30
CSASSTDTQYF | - | TRBJ2-3 | TRBV20-1
CASKRSRGTEAFF | once | TRBJ1-1 | TRBV19
CASSISQGRVGEAFF | - | TRBJ1-1 | TRBV19
CASSQGRGRWTEAFF | - | TRBJ1-1 | TRBV4-1
CASSFSGGLNTDTQYF | - | TRBJ2-3 | TRBV11-3
CASSFGGRVTEAFF | - | TRBJ1-1 | TRBV13
CASSFRSGANVLTF | - | TRBJ2-6 | TRBV5-5
CASSPGLVNTQYF | - | TRBJ2-3 | TRBV7-2
CASHQQGAHTGELFF | - | TRBJ2-2 | TRBV7-8
CASSPEAGPYEQYF | - | TRBJ2-7 | TRBV5-1
CASSLRPGGTDTQYF | - | TRBJ2-3 | TRBV7-3
CASSFGGVYEQYF | - | TRBJ2-7 | TRBV28
CASRFGDTTLREQYF | - | TRBJ2-7 | TRBV6-5
CASSEGLAGGYTQYF | once | TRBJ2-3 | TRBV25-1
CASTHTGGHEQFF | - | TRBJ2-1 | TRBV19
CASSLAPGGNEQFF | - | TRBJ2-1 | TRBV5-1
CASSYVQGLHEQFF | - | TRBJ2-1 | TRBV6-5